The 8 T cell receptor beta chains below come from one sample, sequenced in a study of blood T cell repertoires in COVID-19. Only in-frame clones appear in the TCRdb table, and some are missing; sequencing was by immunoSEQ multiplex PCR. The top ten hold over 3.5% of the sample, which has just over 300,000 clones, around 86% seen once. Material: PBMCs or T cells enriched from blood (not recorded which). These receptor sequences come from a man aged 25 to 45 who had recovered from COVID-19.

This chain connects TRBV19 to TRBJ2-1, with 8 bases that match TRBD2. V lost 8 bases, J lost 3 bases, and 3 bases stayed unmatched. Germline values: CDR1 LNHDA, CDR2 SQIVND (reference sequence). There are 13 residues in the CDR3. For the CDR3, the DNA is TGTGCCAGTTGGAGCGGGAGCTACAATGAGCAGTTCTTC. Its translation: CASWSGSYNEQFF.

This clone turned up a few times. The chain employs TRBV11-2 and TRBJ1-2; TRBD1 is a possible D gene (6 bases). Looked up from germline, CDR1 is SGHAT and CDR2 is FQNNGV. V lost 5 bases, J lost 12 bases, and 16 bases lay in between. CDR3 length: 12 amino acids. The CDR3 nucleotides are TGTGCCAGCAGCCCCACCGGACAGACCCACACCTTC. As protein: CASSPTGQTHTF.

This rearrangement joins TRBV3-1 (or the pseudogene TRBV3-2) to TRBJ2-1, with D possibly TRBD2 on 5 matching bases. Trimming removed 1 base at V and 4 bases at J, with 14 bases between. CDR3 size: 16 residues. CDR1 and CDR2 (germline): LGHDT, YNNKEL (reference sequence). The CDR3 bases are TGTGCCAGCAGCCAAGTCACTAGTATCCCTTACAATGAGCAGTTCTTC. As protein: CASSQVTSIPYNEQFF.

This clone has just one count. V and J are TRBV5-1 and TRBJ2-2; TRBD1 agrees at 8 bases. Germline CDR1 and CDR2: SGHRS and YFSETQ. The V and J ends lost 0 bases and 2 bases, in that order; junction bases with no gene match: 3. The CDR3 is 16 residues long. The CDR3 region has the DNA TGCGCCAGCAGCTTGGGGACAGGGCCCAACACCGGGGAGCTGTTTTTT. As protein: CASSLGTGPNTGELFF. The full variable domain, rest sourced from reference TRBV5-1 and TRBJ2-2, is KAGVTQTPRYLIKTRGQQVTLSCSPISGHRSVSWYQQTPGQGLQFLFEYFSETQRNKGNFPGRFSGRQFSNSRSEMNVSTLELGDSALYLCASSLGTGPNTGELFFGEGSRLTVL.

The chain uses TRBV27 and TRBJ2-3, with 10 bases matching TRBD1. Per germline, CDR1 MNHEY and CDR2 SMNVEV (reference sequence). Trimming removed 6 bases from V and 0 bases from J; junction bases left unmatched: 12. The CDR3 covers 18 residues. CDR3 sequence: CASSPLTGGYASTDTQYF. The CDR3 bases are TGTGCCAGCAGCCCCCTGACAGGGGGCTATGCTAGCACAGATACGCAGTATTTT.

The chain links TRBV12-3 or TRBV12-4 to TRBJ2-1, with D perhaps TRBD2 (5 bases). The CDR3 sequence is 11 residues long. The germline V and J ends were trimmed by 3 bases and 16 bases, with 13 bases remaining between them. CDR3 in DNA: TGTGCCAGCAGTTTCTGGGAGTCGTATTTCTTC. This codes for CASSFWESYFF.

The V call is TRBV4-1, the J call TRBJ2-5; possible D gene TRBD2, 6 bases. CDR1 and CDR2 (germline): MGHRA, YSYEKL. The length of the CDR3 is 15 residues. V was pared by 1 base and J by 4 bases, with 13 bases between. The CDR3 DNA reads TGCGCCAGCAGCCAAGCGGGACTCTCAGCAGAGACCCAGTACTTC. This sequence encodes CASSQAGLSAETQYF.

The chain recombines TRBV30 with TRBJ1-2; 8 nucleotides align to TRBD1. The CDR3 totals 14 residues. Looked up from germline, CDR1 is GTSNPN and CDR2 is SVGIG (reference sequence). V shed 2 bases and J 7 bases; nucleotides not matched to a gene: 9. CDR3 DNA sequence: TGTGCCTGGAGTCCCGGACAGGGCTCCCCTGGCTACACCTTC. Protein product: CAWSPGQGSPGYTF.